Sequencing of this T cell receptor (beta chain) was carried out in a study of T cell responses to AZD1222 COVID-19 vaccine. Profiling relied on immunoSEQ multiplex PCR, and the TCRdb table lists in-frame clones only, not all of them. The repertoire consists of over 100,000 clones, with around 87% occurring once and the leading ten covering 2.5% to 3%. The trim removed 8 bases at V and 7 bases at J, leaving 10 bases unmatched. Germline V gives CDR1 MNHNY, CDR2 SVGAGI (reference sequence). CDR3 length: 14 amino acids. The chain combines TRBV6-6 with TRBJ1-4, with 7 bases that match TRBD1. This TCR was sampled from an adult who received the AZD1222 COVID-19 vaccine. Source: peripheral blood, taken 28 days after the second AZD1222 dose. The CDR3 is CASWDSSSGEKLFF. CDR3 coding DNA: TGTGCCAGCTGGGACAGCTCAAGCGGTGAAAAACTGTTTTTT.